Here is one TCR beta chain with its context. Antigen specificity is unknown. Sequence at one end of the junction differs from germline and may be a read error. Per the germline V gene, CDR1 is MNHNS and CDR2 is SASEGT. The CDR3 spans 15 residues. Clones were read by immunoSEQ multiplex PCR, and TCRdb kept only the in-frame ones, dropping some. The sample consists of about 22,000 clones, approximately 84% of them appearing once. This sample is drawn from a study of OX40 agonist ivuxolimab in advanced cancers. The study, taken as a whole, reports: Some patients who did not respond also had low normalized T-cell clonal expansion.

The chain joins TRBV6-1 to TRBJ1-2, with 10 bases that match TRBD1. The sequences come from CD4+ or CD8+ T cells sorted from blood, collected in a trial of the OX40 agonist ivuxolimab. The clonotype originates from an adult with an advanced solid tumor such as melanoma, head and neck, liver or kidney cancer. The DNA of the CDR3 is TGTGCCAGCAGCGAAGGGACAGGGGATAACTATGGCTACACCTTC. It yields the protein CASSEGTGDNYGYTF.